The rows below give T cell receptor beta chains drawn from one sample of a study of PD-1 blockade in mismatch repair-deficient tumors. Here immunoSEQ multiplex PCR was the method, and the copy in TCRdb shows in-frame clones only, minus some. The data show roughly 50,000 clones, with roughly 80% seen just once and about 8.1% held by the top ten. The sequences come from peripheral blood, collected less than 21 weeks after starting pembrolizumab. The receptor set was obtained from an adult with mismatch repair-deficient cancer. Both conserved end residues are part of each CDR3. Fields, in order: J gene, D gene, V gene, clone size, CDR3 protein. D genes are given only for firm matches. Rows give clone size only sometimes, using once, few, many, or a class for an expanded clone.

TRBJ2-1 | NA | TRBV5-8 | NA | CASSGTGYNEQFF
TRBJ1-1 | TRBD1 | TRBV4-1 | NA | CASRPGQSLNTEAFF
TRBJ2-7 | NA | TRBV5-1 | NA | CASSPKTDRYEQYF
TRBJ2-1 | TRBD2 | TRBV30 | NA | CAWGLADYNEQFF
TRBJ2-7 | NA | TRBV11-3 | few | CASSLDTVAGQYEQYF
TRBJ2-3 | TRBD2 | TRBV9 | NA | CASSVDRTSGPAGTQYF
TRBJ2-7 | NA | TRBV7-6 | NA | CASSPSAARGTYEQYF
TRBJ2-6 | NA | TRBV7-6 | NA | CASSLTTPPSSGANVLTF
TRBJ2-7 | NA | TRBV19 | NA | CASRGGQSYEQYF
TRBJ2-3 | TRBD2 | TRBV5-4 | NA | CASSLAGAGTDTQYF
TRBJ2-6 | NA | TRBV9 | NA | CASSPPLGANVLTF
TRBJ2-3 | TRBD2 | TRBV4-3 | NA | CASSQDWIAGGRDTQYF
TRBJ2-3 | NA | TRBV27 | NA | CASSLWLAGTDTQYF
TRBJ1-4 | NA | TRBV6-1 | NA | CASAGREKLFF
TRBJ2-2 | NA | TRBV7-9 | NA | CASSLDSPPGELFF
TRBJ2-2 | TRBD2 | TRBV5-1 | NA | CASSVLAGVSTGELFF
TRBJ1-2 | NA | TRBV6-1 | NA | CASSDPELWGYTF
TRBJ2-1 | NA | TRBV5-1 | NA | CASSLRRPGLVGTEQFF
TRBJ1-3 | NA | TRBV10-3 | few | CAITPGVKGFGNTIYF
TRBJ2-5 | TRBD1 | TRBV28 | few | CASSRPTGAETQYF
TRBJ2-1 | NA | TRBV7-2 | NA | CASSFSGGDEQFF
TRBJ1-5 | NA | TRBV6-5 | NA | CASSYGNRNQPQHF
TRBJ1-5 | NA | TRBV18 | NA | CASSPSGDGPQHF
TRBJ2-1 | TRBD1 | TRBV11-3 | NA | CASSWDSLYNEQFF
TRBJ2-7 | NA | TRBV7-9 | NA | CASSLAGAGDEQYF
TRBJ2-1 | TRBD2 | TRBV6-5 | NA | CASSQLAGNEQFF
TRBJ2-1 | TRBD2 | TRBV7-6 | NA | CASSSMGLANNEQFF
TRBJ2-6 | TRBD2 | TRBV5-4 | NA | CASSPGTSSTGANVLTF
TRBJ2-1 | TRBD1 | TRBV4-2 | NA | CASSQSHGTGAYNEQFF
TRBJ2-1 | NA | TRBV5-1 | once | CASSLGLDYNEQFF
TRBJ1-5 | NA | TRBV7-8 | NA | CASSLNAYSNQPQHF
TRBJ2-1 | TRBD2 | TRBV5-1 | NA | CASSPGTSGILWYNEQFF